The clone carrying this TCR beta chain was recorded at least ten times. What it recognizes is unknown. Amplification of TCR beta CDR3 regions was performed using RNA transcripts as template. In the first-round RT-PCR of the TCR CDR3, the HTBI primer set was used. MiXCR, applied by TCRdb to the multiplex PCR reads, yields one record per CDR3 protein. Among about 500,000 distinct CDR3 sequences, 15% to 20% were seen once, and the ten largest hold less than 30%. These data come from a study of T cells in Graves' hyperthyroidism and ophthalmopathy. Study in general: Peripheral blood was secured at the point of initial diagnosis, before any treatment. General study results and limits: Ophthalmopathy, which appeared later, was predicted by the model a median approximately six months before onset.

This CDR3 region has 14 residues. V was cut by 5 bases and J by 3 bases, with 13 bases left in between. Germline CDR1 MDHEN, CDR2 SYDVKM. Patients showing uncontrolled infection, other autoimmune disease, pregnancy or lactation were ineligible. Thyroid ultrasound, orbital computed tomography, clinical symptoms, and serum thyroxine and TRAb underpinned diagnoses. The sequencing sample was made of blood. The TCR originated in a woman in her twenties or thirties with Graves' ophthalmopathy. The rearrangement links TRBV28 to TRBJ1-2; D possibly corresponds to TRBD1 (6 bases). The CDR3 sequence is CASSPPGDHYGYTF. CDR3 nucleotide sequence: TGTGCCAGCAGTCCTCCAGGGGACCACTATGGCTACACCTTC.